This T cell receptor beta chain was recovered during a study of blood T cell repertoires in COVID-19. Study summary: Collection of acute and convalescent COVID-19 samples took place in the United States, Italy and Spain.

As originally analysed: The assay estimated nucleated cells by amplifying reference gene primers. Produced via immunoSEQ multiplex PCR; TCRdb's table is partial and in-frame only. V and J calls and clone size come straight from that table; D and trimming were deduced from the DNA. The sample has 250,000 to 400,000 clones, roughly nine tenths seen once. CDR1 SGHDT and CDR2 YYEEEE come from the germline V gene. This CDR3 is built from 12 residues. V lost 4 bases, J lost 5 bases, and 9 bases lay in between. The sequenced sample was peripheral blood. The source of this sequence is a woman aged 25 to 45 with COVID-19, enrolled during active disease. The chain links TRBV5-6 to TRBJ1-1; D uncertain. This CDR3 reads CASSREETEAFF. Written as DNA, the CDR3 is TGTGCCAGCAGCAGAGAGGAAACTGAAGCTTTCTTT.